The subject of this entry is one T cell receptor beta chain. The antigen is not known. TCRdb recomputed calls from the reads with MiXCR, one row per CDR3 protein. This sample carries 200,000 or so distinct CDR3 sequences, 35% to 40% of them seen once, and the ten largest clones take around 60%. The data are from a study of T cell repertoires in cytomegalovirus infection. General study points: Cumulative frequency (of public TCR beta family members) identified carriers of CMV plus the relevant HLA.

Germline loops: CDR1 SGHAT, CDR2 FQNNGV. The V and J ends lost 2 bases and 9 bases, in that order; junction bases with no gene match: 11. The CDR3 extends over 16 amino acids. The sequence was obtained from a human donor in good health (CMV status not recorded). Some clones in this sample may be carry-over from other donors' samples. The chain links TRBV11-2 to TRBJ2-7, with 12 bases aligning to TRBD1. Here the sequenced sample was CD8+ T cells from cultured PBMCs, taken from culture after CMV antigen stimulation. CDR3 DNA sequence: TGTGCCAGCAGCTTAAGGGGGACAGGGGGCCTCGCGGGGCAGTACTTC. Its translation is CASSLRGTGGLAGQYF. Based on the CDR3 plus reference TRBV11-2 and TRBJ2-7, the full variable domain is EAGVAQSPRYKIIEKRQSVAFWCNPISGHATLYWYQQILGQGPKLLIQFQNNGVVDDSQLPKDRFSAERLKGVDSTLKIQPAKLEDSAVYLCASSLRGTGGLAGQYFGPGTRLTVT.